This T cell receptor (beta chain) appears in the sequencing data of a study of blood T cell repertoires in COVID-19. Background on the study: Sites across the United States, Italy and Spain contributed samples from acute and convalescent COVID-19. T cells, B-cell-depleted T cells, or PBMCs provided the cDNA or gDNA that served as material.

The CDR3 covers 15 residues. The germline V and J ends were trimmed by 3 bases and 2 bases, with 13 bases remaining between them. Looked up from germline, CDR1 is KGHSH and CDR2 is LQKENI. As processed by the authors: Amplification of reference gene primers provided the estimated nucleated cell counts. The protocol was immunoSEQ multiplex PCR, while the TCRdb copy is restricted to in-frame clones and leaves out a portion. V, J and clone size are taken as reported in that table, and D and trimming were inferred from the DNA itself. The sample has 50,000 to 70,000 clones; 85% to 90% are singletons. The chain couples TRBV18 to TRBJ2-5; TRBD2 is a possible D gene (6 bases). The TCR originated in a human donor with active COVID-19. The donor label of this sample is uncertain. Sequences were obtained from peripheral blood. For the CDR3, the DNA is TGTGCCAGCTCACCCCTGAAGCGGGTACAAGAGACCCAGTACTTC. It encodes CASSPLKRVQETQYF.